The text below deals with one T cell receptor (beta chain). This clone's antigen is unknown. The sample holds no much larger clone one base away, and base qualities are not on file. This record belongs to a study of response to subunit inactivated influenza vaccine (dated by TCRdb to between 2017 and 2018). Looking at the study overall: To follow how T cells responded to a trivalent subunit inactivated influenza vaccine, the researchers relied on deep quantitative profiling of the T cell receptor repertoire.

Receptor amplification or capture employed RT-PCR. The instrument given in TCRdb is Illumina HiSeq 2500. TCRdb itself trimmed the public reads at Q25 with fastp, ran MiXCR and retained productive beta chains. Each CDR3 protein gets just one entry, which takes the most common genes and DNA from the rows behind it. This sample holds some 180,000 distinct CDR3 sequences; around 9% were observed only once. The top ten hold 11% of the sample. CDR1 and CDR2 are drawn from the germline V gene: SGHAT, FQNNGV. V gives up 5 bases and J gives up 0 bases, and the segment between their germline ends measures 14 bases. Reading from cysteine to phenylalanine, the CDR3 counts 16 amino acids. Only the CDR3 part of the read is kept: 48 bases, read in frame from the first base. Study-wide findings and limitations: It was suggested by the authors that each seasonal influenza vaccination may recruit only a limited number of new T cells.

The TCR comes from a man aged 45-65 years who received an inactivated influenza vaccine. Donor details come from another sample of the same person, matched by shared clones. The chain joins TRBV11-2 to TRBJ2-1, and possibly TRBD2, on 7 matching bases. The source material was non-naive T cells sorted from PBMCs, sampled on the day of vaccination. This specimen's cell subset or site label, per the study, means: memory T cell fraction. The sequenced DNA: TGTGCCAGCAGCCCGCGGGGGCGGCGCTCCTACAATGAGCAGTTCTTC. This is translated as CASSPRGRRSYNEQFF.